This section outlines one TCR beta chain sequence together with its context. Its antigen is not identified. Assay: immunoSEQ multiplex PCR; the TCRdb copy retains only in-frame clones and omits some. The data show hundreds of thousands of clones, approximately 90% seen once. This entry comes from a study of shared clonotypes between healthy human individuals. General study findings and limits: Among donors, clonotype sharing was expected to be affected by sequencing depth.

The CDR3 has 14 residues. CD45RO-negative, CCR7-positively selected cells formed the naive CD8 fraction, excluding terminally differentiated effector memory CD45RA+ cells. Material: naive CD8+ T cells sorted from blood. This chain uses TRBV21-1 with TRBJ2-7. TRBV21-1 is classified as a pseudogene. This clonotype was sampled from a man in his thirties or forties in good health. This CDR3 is CASSKQVSVARQYF. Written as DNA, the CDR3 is TGTGCCAGCAGCAAACAGGTCTCGGTGGCTAGGCAGTACTTC.